This TCR beta chain was sequenced in a study of CD8 T cells in Susac syndrome. For the study at large: Each patient with Susac syndrome, at the time of blood draw, was therapy-naive, on corticosteroids, or on intravenous immunoglobulin alone.

Patients with Susac syndrome met the recently defined diagnostic criteria for definite or probable disease. RNA in amounts of roughly 0.45 to 1 ug was reverse transcribed with random hexamers. Across 54 Vbeta and 13 Jbeta, TCR beta CDR3 was amplified with immunoSEQ multiplex PCR. TCRdb re-called the immunoSEQ multiplex PCR reads with MiXCR, one entry per CDR3 protein. The data show tens of thousands of distinct CDR3 sequences, approximately 94% seen once. This CDR3 is 15 amino acids long. V lost 5 bases and J 1 base, leaving 9 bases between the germline ends. The clonotype was recovered from a human donor with Susac syndrome. The V and J genes are TRBV12-3 or TRBV12-4 and TRBJ2-6; D is perhaps TRBD1 (5 bases). Sequences were obtained from CD4+ T cells from PBMCs. CDR3 protein: CASSPTGSGANVLTF. The CDR3, as DNA: TGTGCCAGCAGTCCTACAGGATCTGGGGCCAACGTCCTGACTTTC.